This T cell receptor (beta chain) was identified during a study of CD8+ T cells in alopecia areata. As for the study in general: Each day, treated patients took oral tofacitinib twice, at 5 to 10 mg per dose.

Whole-study findings and limits: Normal scalp had lower clonality than lesional scalp, with alopecia totalis/universalis lesions showing this most strongly. Possibly as an HLA-related effect, TCR sharing across patients appeared less clear than in mice. In scalp and blood, many expanded lesional clones persisted during tofacitinib.

This sample's treatment: oral pan-JAK inhibitor, 5-10 mg twice daily. Note on this clone: Its antigen is currently unknown.

RNA was extracted and reverse transcribed into cDNA as the sequencing template. Assay used: immunoSEQ multiplex PCR; TCRdb lists only in-frame clones, some missing. The table lists approximately 110,000 clones, 50% to 75% of them singletons. The CDR3 length is 11 residues. The V gene's germline CDR1 is SNHLY and CDR2 FYNNEI. V was clipped by 8 bases and J by 11 bases, with 15 bases between them. This receptor was taken from a human donor with alopecia areata. This chain links TRBV2 with TRBJ1-1; D unresolved. Sequences were derived from CD8+ T cells sorted from blood, sampled at week 24, from a patient treated with tofacitinib. The CDR3 DNA follows: TGTGCCAGCGGCACAATACGTGGCGCTTTCTTT. Protein sequence: CASGTIRGAFF.